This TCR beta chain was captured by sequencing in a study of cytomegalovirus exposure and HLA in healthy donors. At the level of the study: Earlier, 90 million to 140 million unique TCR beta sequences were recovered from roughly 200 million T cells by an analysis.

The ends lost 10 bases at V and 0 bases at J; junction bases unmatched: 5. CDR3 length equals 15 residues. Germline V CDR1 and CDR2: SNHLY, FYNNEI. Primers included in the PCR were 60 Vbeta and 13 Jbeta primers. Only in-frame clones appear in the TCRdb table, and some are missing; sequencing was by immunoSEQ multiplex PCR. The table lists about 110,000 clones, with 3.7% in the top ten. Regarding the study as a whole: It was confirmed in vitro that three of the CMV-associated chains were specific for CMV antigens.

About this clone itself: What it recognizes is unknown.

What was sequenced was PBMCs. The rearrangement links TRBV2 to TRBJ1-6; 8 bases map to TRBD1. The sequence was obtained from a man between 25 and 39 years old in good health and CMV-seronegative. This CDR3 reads CATGGQSSYNSPLHF. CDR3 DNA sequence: TGTGCCACAGGGGGCCAAAGCTCCTATAATTCACCCCTCCACTTT. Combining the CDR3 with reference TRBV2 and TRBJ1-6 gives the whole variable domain EPEVTQTPSHQVTQMGQEVILRCVPISNHLYFYWYRQILGQKVEFLVSFYNNEISEKSEIFDDQFSVERPDGSNFTLKIRSTKLEDSAMYFCATGGQSSYNSPLHFGNGTRLTVT.